This entry lists 8 T cell receptor beta chains sequenced from one sample in a study of tumor and adjacent non-tumor tissue in lung cancer. A modified ARM-PCR protocol with three rounds of nested PCR amplified TCRbeta. Using its own MiXCR run on the multiplex PCR reads, TCRdb lists one record per CDR3 protein. Of tens of thousands of distinct CDR3 sequences in the sample, less than 75% were seen once. This sample's RNA came from whole unsorted tissue. Distant lung tissue was collected more than 3 cm away from the tumor edge. The sequenced material came from distant non-tumor lung tissue. These receptors all come from a woman between 50 and 59 years old with non-small cell lung cancer.

This clonotype was picked up one time. The conserved phenylalanine or tryptophan normally closing the CDR3 is absent here, so this likely arose from a read error. This rearrangement joins TRBV29-1 to TRBJ2-1; no definite D call. The V end was cut by 2 bases, the J end by 4 bases, with 9 bases between. This CDR3 region has 13 residues. In germline, CDR1 is SQVTM, CDR2 ANQGSEA. The CDR3: CSVESTTYNEQFS. CDR3 coding DNA: TGCAGCGTTGAAAGCACAACATACAATGAGCAGTTCTCC.

CDR3: CASSYSPNSEQGDFF. The CDR3 coding sequence is TGTGCCAGCAGTTACTCCCCAAATAGTGAGCAGGGTGACTTCTTC. V and J are TRBV6-6 and TRBJ2-1, with D perhaps TRBD1 (5 bases). There are 15 residues in the CDR3. V shed 0 bases and J shed 16 bases, with 22 bases lying between them. The V gene's germline CDR1 is MNHNY and CDR2 SVGAGI (reference sequence).

In the case of this clonotype: The junction departs from the called germline gene at one end, perhaps through a read error. The V and J genes are TRBV5-5 and TRBJ2-2, with TRBD1 matching over 7 bases. Germline loops: CDR1 SGHKS, CDR2 YYEKEE (reference sequence). The CDR3 is 15 amino acids. The chain's CDR3 is CASSKQGTNIGELFF. CDR3 sequence (DNA): TGTGCCAGCAGCAAACAGGGGACCAACATCGGGGAGCTGTTTTTT.

This clonotype was found a few times. A much larger clone lies a single base off, so this may be a read error. The chain carries TRBV29-1 and TRBJ2-3; D unclear. Germline CDR1 reads SQVTM; CDR2 reads ANQGSEA. The CDR3 is 14 residues long. The germline V and J ends were trimmed by 2 bases and 0 bases, with 9 bases remaining between them. The chain's CDR3 is CSVEKSQSTDTQYF. Written as DNA, the CDR3 is TGCAGCGTTGAAAAGTCCCAGAGCACAGATACGCAGTATTTT.

Concerning this clonotype itself: Because the CDR3 is missing its conserved closing phenylalanine or tryptophan, this is likely a read error. This sequence joins TRBV11-2 and TRBJ2-7; the D gene is possibly TRBD1 (5 bases). The CDR3 is made up of 14 amino acids. Germline CDR1 reads SGHAT; CDR2 reads FQNNGV. Between the trimmed V and J ends, which lost 2 bases and 7 bases, there was a span of 15 bases. CDR3 nucleotide sequence: TGTGCCAGCAGCTTAAACAGGACGGATTATGAGCAGTACATC. Translation: CASSLNRTDYEQYI.

The sample holds a few counts of this clonotype. One base away lies a much larger clone, so this may be a sequencing read error. The CDR3 is CSVRDPGTFEQYF. The CDR3 DNA follows: TGCAGTGTTAGAGACCCCGGGACCTTCGAGCAGTACTTC. This rearrangement joins TRBV20-1 to TRBJ2-7; D assignment may be TRBD1 or TRBD2 (5 bases each). CDR3 size: 13 residues. Germline V gives CDR1 DFQATT, CDR2 SNEGSKA (reference sequence).

Note on this clonotype: A junction boundary mismatches the germline segment, possibly from a read error. This chain joins TRBV5-4 and TRBJ2-7; a weak D match, TRBD1 (6 bases). Germline V gene lookup returns CDR1 SGHNT and CDR2 YYREEE (reference sequence). The CDR3 sequence is 13 residues long. The CDR3 sequence: CASCFRGGYEQYF. DNA for the CDR3: TGTGCCAGCTGCTTTCGAGGGGGCTACGAGCAGTACTTC.

Concerning this clonotype itself: A much larger clone sits a single nucleotide away, making a read error possible. This sequence joins TRBV6-1 and TRBJ2-1, with 12 bases aligning to TRBD2. The CDR3 loop spans 15 amino acids. Germline CDR1 reads MNHNS; CDR2 reads SASEGT. CDR3 sequence reads: CASGEVTSGSYEQFF. In DNA form, the CDR3 reads TGTGCCAGCGGTGAAGTGACTAGCGGGAGCTATGAGCAGTTCTTC.